The 22 T cell receptor beta chains presented below share a single source sample, sequenced in a study of response to subunit inactivated influenza vaccine (dated by TCRdb to between 2018 and 2020). Library prep was done by RT-PCR. TCRdb shows the sequencer as Illumina HiSeq 2500. The public reads were reprocessed in TCRdb via fastp at Q25 and MiXCR, keeping in-frame beta chains. Duplicate CDR3 protein sequences are folded into a single record with the most common DNA and genes. Here the sample has fewer than 550,000 distinct CDR3 sequences; 25% occur a single time. The ten largest clones capture over 1.5% of the sample. The starting material was CD4+ T cells sorted from PBMCs, obtained 5 days after vaccination. These receptors were taken from a middle-aged man who received an inactivated influenza vaccine. Donor details come from another sample of the same person, matched by shared clones.

The table lists this clonotype with a few counts. V and J are TRBV7-8 and TRBJ2-3; D is possibly TRBD2 (5 bases). Trimming shortened V by 0 bases and J by 2 bases, and 12 bases separated the two germline ends. CDR1 is SGHVS, CDR2 FQNEAQ, per germline. The CDR3 is made up of 16 amino acids. The CDR3 here is CASSLADPGITDTQYF. The DNA for the CDR3 is TGTGCCAGCAGCTTAGCGGATCCGGGGATCACAGATACGCAGTATTTT.

This rearrangement joins TRBV5-1 to TRBJ1-4, with unresolved D. CDR1 and CDR2 (germline): SGHRS, YFSETQ. The V and J ends lost 0 bases and 0 bases respectively, with 6 bases between them. This CDR3 is 15 amino acids long. CDR3 amino acids: CASSLGPATNEKLFF. CDR3 nucleotides: TGCGCCAGCAGCTTGGGACCTGCAACTAATGAAAAACTGTTTTTT.

This clonotype has more than one count but fewer than ten. The rearrangement uses TRBV13 and TRBJ1-6; weak D call: TRBD1 (5 bases). This CDR3 is built from 14 residues. Germline V gene data show CDR1 as PRHDT and CDR2 as FYEKMQ (reference sequence). Trimming removed 5 bases from V and 10 bases from J, with 15 bases in between. CDR3 sequence (DNA): TGTGCCAGCAGCCTCAAAGAATGGGACTCACCCCTCCACTTT. It codes for CASSLKEWDSPLHF.

The chain couples TRBV9 to TRBJ2-5; 8 positions match TRBD2. There are 14 residues in the CDR3. Losses at the gene ends were 0 bases for V and 5 bases for J; bases not matched to a gene: 3. Germline CDR1 SGDLS, CDR2 YYNGEE. The CDR3 coding sequence is TGTGCCAGCAGCGTAGACGGGAGGGGGGAGACCCAGTACTTC. It is translated as CASSVDGRGETQYF.

J is TRBJ2-1 and V is TRBV7-9; D possibly corresponds to TRBD1 (6 bases). CDR1 SEHNR and CDR2 FQNEAQ come from the germline V gene (reference sequence). V was pared by 0 bases and J by 4 bases, with 10 bases between. The CDR3 consists of 15 residues. CDR3 in DNA: TGTGCCAGCAGCTTAGCACAGGGAAATTACAATGAGCAGTTCTTC. It specifies CASSLAQGNYNEQFF.

The J gene is TRBJ2-2, the V gene TRBV14; D may be TRBD2 (5 bases). Deletions cut 7 bases from V and 4 bases from J, with 10 bases between. Germline V gene data show CDR1 as SGHDN and CDR2 as FVKESK. This CDR3 comprises 13 residues. The CDR3 loop is CASTPSGTGELFF. The DNA for the CDR3 is TGTGCCAGCACACCAAGCGGCACCGGGGAGCTGTTTTTT.

V and J are TRBV5-1 and TRBJ2-2; no reliable D call. V was trimmed by 0 bases and J by 0 bases, leaving 9 bases between them. CDR1 SGHRS and CDR2 YFSETQ come from the germline V gene. The CDR3 runs to 16 residues. The CDR3 DNA reads as TGCGCCAGCAGCTTGGAACCAGGATCGAACACCGGGGAGCTGTTTTTT. Amino acid sequence: CASSLEPGSNTGELFF.

This clonotype was picked up a small number of times. The genes are TRBV6-5 and TRBJ1-2; 9 bases agree with TRBD1. J lost 5 bases, V lost 3 bases, and 10 bases had no gene match. CDR3 length: 16 residues. CDR1 and CDR2 (germline): MNHEY, SVGAGI. The CDR3: CASSYAQGAARYGYTF. CDR3 bases: TGTGCCAGCAGTTATGCACAGGGGGCGGCGAGGTATGGCTACACCTTC.

In DNA form, the CDR3 reads TGCGCCAGCAGAGTCGAAACAGGGGGGATGTACGAGCAGTACTTC. It is translated as CASRVETGGMYEQYF. V and J are TRBV5-1 and TRBJ2-7; 8 bases fit TRBD1. CDR1 and CDR2 (germline): SGHRS, YFSETQ. CDR3 length equals 15 residues. The trim removed 5 bases at V and 4 bases at J, leaving 11 bases unmatched.

Only one count was recorded for this clonotype. This chain uses TRBV5-1 with TRBJ1-4, with a possible D match to TRBD1 (6 bases). CDR3 length: 13 residues. The germline V gene encodes CDR1 SGHRS and CDR2 YFSETQ. V was trimmed by 0 bases and J by 8 bases, leaving 8 bases between them. CDR3 protein: CASSLGQAEKLFF. CDR3 nucleotides: TGCGCCAGCAGCTTGGGACAGGCGGAAAAACTGTTTTTT.

This clonotype came up many times. V is TRBV4-1 and J is TRBJ2-1; TRBD2 matches at 7 bases. The germline V gene encodes CDR1 MGHRA and CDR2 YSYEKL. The CDR3 has 16 residues. With 1 base clipped from V and 9 bases from J, the junction kept 12 bases outside the gene matches. This CDR3 is CASSQGLQRGEAEQFF. CDR3 nucleotide sequence: TGCGCCAGCAGCCAAGGCCTTCAGCGGGGAGAAGCTGAGCAGTTCTTC.

The chain employs TRBV6-1 and TRBJ2-7, with 9 bases aligning to TRBD1. CDR3 length: 13 residues. Germline V CDR1 and CDR2: MNHNS, SASEGT. V lost 7 bases, J lost 6 bases, and 7 bases stayed unmatched. DNA for the CDR3: TGTGCCAGCAAACAGGGGGCGCTTCTCGAGCAGTACTTC. Amino acids: CASKQGALLEQYF.

This clonotype was seen more than once but under ten times. CDR3 nucleotides: TGTGCCAGCAGTCCGGGACTAGCGGGGGGATCCCCGGAGACCCAGTACTTC. This codes for CASSPGLAGGSPETQYF. The chain employs TRBV28 and TRBJ2-5; 15 nucleotides line up with TRBD2. This CDR3 contains 17 residues. Germline CDR1 MDHEN, CDR2 SYDVKM. The ends lost 5 bases at V and 5 bases at J; junction bases unmatched: 9.

The V gene is TRBV3-1, the J gene TRBJ2-3; D is perhaps TRBD1 (6 bases). Germline V gene data show CDR1 as LGHDT and CDR2 as YNNKEL (reference sequence). V was shortened by 4 bases and J by 7 bases, with 9 bases between the two germline ends. This CDR3 contains 12 residues. CDR3 sequence reads: CASSRQGYTQYF. Here the CDR3 DNA reads TGTGCCAGCAGCCGCCAGGGGTATACGCAGTATTTT.

V gene TRBV6-2 or TRBV6-3 combines with J gene TRBJ2-6; D gene ambiguous. CDR1 and CDR2 (germline): MNHEY, SVGEGT. The CDR3 loop spans 16 amino acids. V dropped 5 bases and J dropped 0 bases, with 11 bases sitting between them. The CDR3 DNA follows: TGTGCCAGCAGTGAGAATTTTTACTCTGGGGCCAACGTCCTGACTTTC. Its protein is CASSENFYSGANVLTF.

This clonotype appeared a few times. V and J are TRBV12-3 or TRBV12-4 and TRBJ1-1, with a tentative D call TRBD1 (6 bases). The CDR3 sequence is 15 residues long. Deletions cut 7 bases from V and 0 bases from J, with 15 bases between. CDR3 sequence: CASIPAGQMNTEAFF. Here the CDR3 DNA reads TGTGCCAGCATACCGGCGGGACAAATGAACACTGAAGCTTTCTTT.

The V and J genes are TRBV7-9 and TRBJ1-1; D is unclear. Looked up from germline, CDR1 is SEHNR and CDR2 is FQNEAQ (reference sequence). Deletions cut 0 bases from V and 1 base from J, with 9 bases between. The CDR3 is made up of 15 amino acids. CDR3 nucleotides: TGTGCCAGCAGCTTAGCGGGAGCATCGAACACTGAAGCTTTCTTT. It encodes CASSLAGASNTEAFF.

A few counts support this clonotype. The chain links TRBV5-1 to TRBJ2-3, with 8 bases lining up with TRBD2. V shed 0 bases and J 2 bases; nucleotides not matched to a gene: 8. The V gene's germline CDR1 is SGHRS and CDR2 YFSETQ. This CDR3 region has 17 residues. CDR3 DNA sequence: TGCGCCAGCAGCTTGGCCCCTGCGGGGGGCCTCACAGATACGCAGTATTTT. Translation gives CASSLAPAGGLTDTQYF.

The V and J genes are TRBV4-1 and TRBJ2-7; possibly TRBD2 for D (6 bases). From germline, CDR1 is MGHRA and CDR2 YSYEKL. The CDR3 sequence is 16 residues long. Trimming took 0 bases from V and 0 from J, leaving 12 bases between them. DNA of the CDR3: TGCGCCAGCAGCCAAGATTTAGCGGCGAGCTCCTACGAGCAGTACTTC. Its translation is CASSQDLAASSYEQYF.

The V call is TRBV5-1, the J call TRBJ2-1, with D perhaps TRBD1 or TRBD2 (6 bases each). The ends were cut back, 0 bases at V and 5 bases at J, with 15 bases in the middle. From germline, CDR1 is SGHRS and CDR2 YFSETQ. The CDR3 loop spans 16 amino acids. In DNA form, the CDR3 reads TGCGCCAGCAGCTTGGCTTTCCGGGGGCAGGACAATGAGCAGTTCTTC. Its translation: CASSLAFRGQDNEQFF.

The chain employs TRBV6-1 and TRBJ1-2; TRBD1 matches at 8 bases. Looked up from germline, CDR1 is MNHNS and CDR2 is SASEGT. The CDR3 is made up of 13 amino acids. Unmatched junction bases numbered 5, after V lost 6 bases and J lost 5 bases. DNA for the CDR3: TGTGCCAGCAGGGACAGGGACAGATATGGCTACACCTTC. Its translation: CASRDRDRYGYTF.

The rearrangement uses TRBV7-2 and TRBJ2-3, with TRBD2 as a possible D gene (6 bases). The germline V and J ends were trimmed by 4 bases and 3 bases, with 14 bases remaining between them. CDR1 SGHTA and CDR2 FQGNSA come from the germline V gene. This CDR3 has 15 residues. DNA of the CDR3: TGTGCCAGCAGCTCCCCATGGCGGGAAACAGATACGCAGTATTTT. Translating gives CASSSPWRETDTQYF.